Sequencing of this T cell receptor beta chain was carried out in a study of shared clonotypes between healthy human individuals. Every subset's genomic DNA went evenly onto several immunoSEQ plates. Clones were sequenced by immunoSEQ multiplex PCR, and TCRdb holds only the in-frame ones, with some missing. Of roughly 2.6 million clones in the sample, just over 90% are singletons; the top ten hold about 0.13%. General study results and limits: Clonotypes shared by all four sorted-subset donors had higher generation probabilities than non-shared clonotypes. Donor scarcity curtailed the genetic and exposure-history diversity represented herein. The study generally estimated greater richness for naive than memory subsets.

Regarding this clone: What it recognizes is unknown.

The receptor was derived from a man between 18 and 35 years old in good health. Sequencing was done on a sample of naive CD4+ T cells sorted from blood. Noted subset: CD45RA+ positively selected.

The CDR3 reads CATQTSYQETQYF. CDR3 in DNA: TGTGCCACCCAGACTAGCTATCAAGAGACCCAGTACTTC. The chain has TRBV15 and TRBJ2-5; 7 bases align to TRBD2. Germline CDR1 LNHNV, CDR2 YYDKDF (reference sequence). V dropped 8 bases and J dropped 2; count of bases not matched to a gene: 5. The CDR3 extends over 13 amino acids.